The 19 T cell receptor beta chains reported below all come from one sample, sequenced in a study of Ad26.COV2.S vaccination and SARS-CoV-2 variants. TCRdb's copy holds only in-frame clones and misses some; the assay was immunoSEQ multiplex PCR. The sample includes about 350,000 clones, 90% to 95% of them seen just once. The source material was peripheral blood, sampled after recovery from COVID-19. These receptors were collected from a human donor who had recovered from COVID-19.

V usage is TRBV13 and J usage is TRBJ1-3, with 9 bases that match TRBD1. CDR1 and CDR2 (germline): PRHDT, FYEKMQ (reference sequence). The V and J ends lost 1 base and 3 bases, in that order; junction bases with no gene match: 7. The CDR3 is 17 amino acids. DNA of the CDR3: TGTGCCAGCAGCTTAGTAGGGACAGGGCATTTTGGAAACACCATATATTTT. This gives the protein CASSLVGTGHFGNTIYF.

The J gene is TRBJ2-5, the V gene TRBV13; D might be TRBD1 (6 bases). The CDR3 has 14 residues. Germline loops: CDR1 PRHDT, CDR2 FYEKMQ (reference sequence). The V end lost 7 bases, the J end lost 0 bases, and 12 bases lay between the germline ends. The CDR3 reads CASIQRGYQETQYF. The CDR3, as DNA: TGTGCCAGCATCCAGAGGGGGTACCAAGAGACCCAGTACTTC.

The chain joins TRBV10-3 to TRBJ2-4, with 8 positions matching TRBD2. CDR1 ENHRY and CDR2 SYGVKD come from the germline V gene. There are 13 residues in the CDR3. Losses at the gene ends were 4 bases for V and 9 bases for J; bases not matched to a gene: 5. CDR3 sequence reads: CAISATRGGIQYF. The CDR3 DNA reads as TGTGCCATCAGTGCGACCCGGGGGGGCATTCAGTACTTC.

This clone was recorded once. The rearrangement joins TRBV27 to TRBJ2-5, with 9 positions matching TRBD2. Germline CDR1 reads MNHEY; CDR2 reads SMNVEV (reference sequence). V was clipped by 2 bases and J by 4 bases; unmatched bases: 8. This CDR3 region has 16 residues. As DNA, the CDR3 is TGTGCCAGCAGTTTAGGAGCGGGGGGCCCCTCAGAGACCCAGTACTTC. Amino acid sequence: CASSLGAGGPSETQYF.

The chain joins TRBV19 to TRBJ1-1, with TRBD1 identical over 7 bases. The CDR3 is made up of 19 amino acids. The V gene's germline CDR1 is LNHDA and CDR2 SQIVND (reference sequence). V trimming: 0 bases; J trimming: 0 bases; junction bases outside the gene matches: 13. The CDR3 sequence: CASSIDRRDSHTMNTEAFF. The DNA for the CDR3 is TGTGCCAGTAGTATAGATAGGAGGGACAGTCATACGATGAACACTGAAGCTTTCTTT.

The count of this clone is one. This chain links TRBV7-2 with TRBJ2-7, with 12 bases identical to TRBD1. The CDR3 totals 16 residues. The germline V gene encodes CDR1 SGHTA and CDR2 FQGNSA. With V trimmed by 5 bases and J by 4 bases, 9 bases remained unmatched. The CDR3 region has the DNA TGTGCCAGCAGCGCGCCCGGGACAGGGGGCGGGTACGAGCAGTACTTC. Its protein product is CASSAPGTGGGYEQYF.

This sequence joins TRBV6-5 and TRBJ1-2; D call uncertain. The CDR3 spans 15 residues. Germline CDR1 reads MNHEY; CDR2 reads SVGAGI. The V end lost 2 bases, the J end lost 2 bases, and 12 bases lay between the germline ends. The CDR3 spells CASSYIQAGNYGYTF. As DNA, the CDR3 is TGTGCCAGCAGTTACATCCAGGCTGGAAACTATGGCTACACCTTC.

This rearrangement joins TRBV6-5 to TRBJ2-3; D may be TRBD2 (5 bases). Trimming pared 0 bases from V and 0 bases from J, leaving 10 bases between. CDR1 is MNHEY, CDR2 SVGAGI, per germline. The length of the CDR3 is 16 residues. CDR3 residues: CASSYSWTGSTDTQYF. The CDR3, as DNA: TGTGCCAGCAGTTACTCGTGGACGGGGAGCACAGATACGCAGTATTTT.

The chain combines TRBV5-4 with TRBJ1-1; D is uncertain. V was cut by 0 bases and J by 0 bases, with 3 bases left in between. The CDR3 extends over 13 amino acids. Germline V CDR1 and CDR2: SGHNT, YYREEE (reference sequence). This chain's CDR3 is CASSLGVNTEAFF. The DNA of the CDR3 is TGTGCCAGCAGCTTGGGGGTGAACACTGAAGCTTTCTTT.

The V and J genes are TRBV6-2 or TRBV6-3 and TRBJ1-5; 7 bases match TRBD1. The CDR3 is 13 amino acids. The ends lost 6 bases at V and 6 bases at J; junction bases unmatched: 5. Germline CDR1 is MNHEY and CDR2 is SVGEGT. As DNA, the CDR3 is TGTGCCAGCAGCACTACAGGGGTTCAGCCCCAGCATTTT. Protein product: CASSTTGVQPQHF.

The chain uses TRBV11-3 and TRBJ2-7; D possibly corresponds to TRBD1 (6 bases). Germline V lookup: CDR1 SGHNT, CDR2 YENEEA. The ends were cut back, 4 bases at V and 5 bases at J, with 12 bases in the middle. The CDR3 has 13 residues. The CDR3 region is CASSSQGYDEQYF. For the CDR3, the DNA is TGTGCCAGCAGCTCGCAGGGGTACGACGAGCAGTACTTC.

This chain joins TRBV9 and TRBJ2-3, with 8 nucleotides matching TRBD2. The ends lost 5 bases at V and 3 bases at J; junction bases unmatched: 11. Germline V gene data show CDR1 as SGDLS and CDR2 as YYNGEE. The CDR3 spans 16 residues. In nucleotides, the CDR3 is TGTGCCAGCAGTGAAATGGCTGGCGGGGGGACAGATACGCAGTATTTT. Its translation is CASSEMAGGGTDTQYF.

With regard to this clone: A read error is likely, as this CDR3 ends without the conserved phenylalanine or tryptophan. V and J are TRBV4-3 and TRBJ1-2, with D tentatively TRBD1 (5 bases). Germline values: CDR1 LGHNA, CDR2 YSLEER. The CDR3 totals 18 residues. The V gene lost 1 base and the J gene lost 3 bases, with 21 bases spanning the gap. The CDR3 bases are TGCGCCAGCAGCCAAGGATCTGAAATGGCAGGGTATGACTATGGCTACACCCTC. It codes for CASSQGSEMAGYDYGYTL.

The rearrangement uses TRBV7-2 and TRBJ1-5; 8 nucleotides align to TRBD1. This CDR3 has 17 residues. Germline assignment: CDR1 SGHTA and CDR2 FQGNSA. The junction had 10 bases not matched to a gene; V was cut back by 5 bases and J by 1 base. Here the CDR3 DNA reads TGTGCCAGCAGCGGAGGACAGGGTTTGGGCAGCAATCAGCCCCAGCATTTT. As protein: CASSGGQGLGSNQPQHF.

The V call is TRBV29-1, the J call TRBJ1-1; no firm D call. Germline V gene sequence: CDR1 SQVTM, CDR2 ANQGSEA. The CDR3 covers 12 residues. V was pared by 7 bases and J by 2 bases, with 11 bases between. The CDR3 here is CSGGRQNTEAFF. The CDR3 nucleotides read TGCAGCGGCGGGAGACAAAACACTGAAGCTTTCTTT.

This chain connects TRBV19 to TRBJ1-1; D perhaps matches TRBD1 (5 bases). Germline loops: CDR1 LNHDA, CDR2 SQIVND (reference sequence). V was trimmed by 7 bases and J by 1 base, leaving 10 bases between them. The CDR3 loop spans 13 amino acids. CDR3 loop: CASTDTWNTEAFF. CDR3 nucleotide sequence: TGTGCCAGTACGGACACGTGGAACACTGAAGCTTTCTTT.

To note about this clone: One end of the junction varies from germline; a read error may be responsible. The V call is TRBV6-5, the J call TRBJ2-7, with 9 bases lining up with TRBD2. CDR1 and CDR2 (germline): MNHEY, SVGAGI. CDR3 length: 15 residues. CDR3 residues: CASSYRRGGAYGQYF. In DNA, the CDR3 is TGTGCCAGCAGTTATCGCCGCGGGGGGGCTTACGGGCAGTACTTC.

The chain carries TRBV6-5 and TRBJ1-5; D unclear. CDR1 and CDR2 (germline): MNHEY, SVGAGI. Trimming took off 6 bases at V and 4 bases at J, with 10 bases between the two ends. The CDR3 has 13 residues. The CDR3 protein is CASRVGPNQPQHF. CDR3 DNA sequence: TGTGCCAGCAGAGTCGGGCCGAATCAGCCCCAGCATTTT.

V is TRBV27 and J is TRBJ1-2; D gene uncertain. The CDR3 has 13 residues. The V gene's germline CDR1 is MNHEY and CDR2 SMNVEV (reference sequence). Trimming took 2 bases from V and 6 from J, leaving 10 bases between them. CDR3 nucleotide sequence: TGTGCCAGCAGTTTAAGTCGAGTGGATGGCTACACCTTC. The encoded protein is CASSLSRVDGYTF.